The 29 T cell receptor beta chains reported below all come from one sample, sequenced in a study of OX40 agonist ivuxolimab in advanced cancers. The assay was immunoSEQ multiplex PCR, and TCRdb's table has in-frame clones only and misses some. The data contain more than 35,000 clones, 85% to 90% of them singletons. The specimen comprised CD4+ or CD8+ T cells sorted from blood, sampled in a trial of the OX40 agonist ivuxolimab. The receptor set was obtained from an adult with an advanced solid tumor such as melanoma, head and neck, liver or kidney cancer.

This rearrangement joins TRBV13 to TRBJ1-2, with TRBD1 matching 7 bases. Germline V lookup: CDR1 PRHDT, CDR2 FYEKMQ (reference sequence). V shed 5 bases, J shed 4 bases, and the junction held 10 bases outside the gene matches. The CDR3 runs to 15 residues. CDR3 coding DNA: TGTGCCAGCAGCCATTCCCGACAGGGCGGCTATGGCTACACCTTC. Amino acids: CASSHSRQGGYGYTF.

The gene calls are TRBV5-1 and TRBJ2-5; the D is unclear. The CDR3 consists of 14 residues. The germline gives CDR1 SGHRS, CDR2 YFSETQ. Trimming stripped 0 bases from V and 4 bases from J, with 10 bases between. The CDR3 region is CASSLGSLRETQYF. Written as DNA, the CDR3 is TGCGCCAGCAGCTTGGGCTCGTTAAGAGAGACCCAGTACTTC.

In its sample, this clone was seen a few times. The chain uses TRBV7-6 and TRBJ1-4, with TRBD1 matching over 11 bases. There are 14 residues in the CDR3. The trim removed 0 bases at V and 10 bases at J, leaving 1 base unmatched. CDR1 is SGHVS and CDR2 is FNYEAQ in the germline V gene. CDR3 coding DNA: TGTGCCAGCAGCTTAGCCGGGACAGGGGGAAAACTGTTTTTT. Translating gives CASSLAGTGGKLFF.

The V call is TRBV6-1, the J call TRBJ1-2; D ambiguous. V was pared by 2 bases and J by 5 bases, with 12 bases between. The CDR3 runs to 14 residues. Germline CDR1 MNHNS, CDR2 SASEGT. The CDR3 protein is CASSESSSLYGYTF. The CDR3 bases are TGTGCCAGCAGTGAATCTAGTTCTCTATATGGCTACACCTTC.

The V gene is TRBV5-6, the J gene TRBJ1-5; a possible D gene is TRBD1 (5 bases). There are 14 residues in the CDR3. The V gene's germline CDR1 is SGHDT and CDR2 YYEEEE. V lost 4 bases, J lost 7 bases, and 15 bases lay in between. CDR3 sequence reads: CASSPGGRRQPQHF. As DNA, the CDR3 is TGTGCCAGCAGCCCCGGGGGGAGGAGGCAGCCCCAGCATTTT.

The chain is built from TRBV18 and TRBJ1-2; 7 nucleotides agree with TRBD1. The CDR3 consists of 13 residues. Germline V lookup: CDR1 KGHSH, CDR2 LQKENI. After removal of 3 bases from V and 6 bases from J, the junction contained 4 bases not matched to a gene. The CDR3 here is CASSPDREDGYTF. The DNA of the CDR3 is TGTGCCAGCTCACCCGACAGGGAGGATGGCTACACCTTC.

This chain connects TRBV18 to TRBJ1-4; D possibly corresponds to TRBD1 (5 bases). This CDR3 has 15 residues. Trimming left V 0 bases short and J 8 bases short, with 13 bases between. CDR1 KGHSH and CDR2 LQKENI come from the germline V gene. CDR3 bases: TGTGCCAGCTCACCACCCGGGGACTTACGAGAAAAACTGTTTTTT. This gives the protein CASSPPGDLREKLFF.

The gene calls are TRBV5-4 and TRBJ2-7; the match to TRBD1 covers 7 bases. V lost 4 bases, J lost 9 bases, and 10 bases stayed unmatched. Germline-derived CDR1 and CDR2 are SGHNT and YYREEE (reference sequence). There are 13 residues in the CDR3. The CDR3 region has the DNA TGTGCCAGCAGCAGGGGGCTTGACGCTGGGCAGTACTTC. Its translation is CASSRGLDAGQYF.

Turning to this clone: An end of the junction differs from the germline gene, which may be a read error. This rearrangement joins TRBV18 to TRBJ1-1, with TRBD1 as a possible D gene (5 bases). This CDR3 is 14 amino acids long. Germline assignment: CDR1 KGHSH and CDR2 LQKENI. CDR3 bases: TGTGCCAGCTCCCCACGCCAGGGTAACACTGAAGCTTTCTTT. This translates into CASSPRQGNTEAFF. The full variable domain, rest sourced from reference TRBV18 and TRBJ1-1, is NAGVMQNPRHLVRRRGQEARLRCSPMKGHSHVYWYRQLPEEGLKFMVYLQKENIIDESGMPKERFSAEFPKEGPSILRIQQVVRGDSAAYFCASSPRQGNTEAFFGQGTRLTVV.

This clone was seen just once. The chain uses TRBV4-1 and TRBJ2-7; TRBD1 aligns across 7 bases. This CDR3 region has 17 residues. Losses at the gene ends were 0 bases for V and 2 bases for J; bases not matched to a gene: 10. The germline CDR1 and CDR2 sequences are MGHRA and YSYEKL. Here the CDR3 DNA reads TGCGCCAGCAGCCAAGAAAGTCGGGACAGTCCCACCTACGAGCAGTACTTC. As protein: CASSQESRDSPTYEQYF.

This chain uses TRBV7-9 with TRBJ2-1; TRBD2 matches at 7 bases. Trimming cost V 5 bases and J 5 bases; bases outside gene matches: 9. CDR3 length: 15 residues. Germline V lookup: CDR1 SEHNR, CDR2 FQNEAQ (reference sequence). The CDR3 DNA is TGTGCCAGCAGCCCCATAGGACTAGTCGACAATGAGCAGTTCTTC. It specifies CASSPIGLVDNEQFF.

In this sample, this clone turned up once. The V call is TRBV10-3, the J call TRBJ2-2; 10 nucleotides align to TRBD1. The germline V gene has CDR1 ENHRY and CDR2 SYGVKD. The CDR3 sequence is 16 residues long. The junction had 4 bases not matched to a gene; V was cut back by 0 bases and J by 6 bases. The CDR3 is CAISESTGGTPGELFF. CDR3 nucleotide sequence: TGTGCCATCAGTGAGTCGACAGGGGGCACCCCCGGGGAGCTGTTTTTT.

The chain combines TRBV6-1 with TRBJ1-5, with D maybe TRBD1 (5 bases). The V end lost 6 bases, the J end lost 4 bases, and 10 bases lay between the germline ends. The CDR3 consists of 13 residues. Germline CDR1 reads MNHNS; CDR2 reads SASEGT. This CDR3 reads CASRDRQNQPQHF. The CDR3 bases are TGTGCCAGCAGAGACCGACAGAATCAGCCCCAGCATTTT.

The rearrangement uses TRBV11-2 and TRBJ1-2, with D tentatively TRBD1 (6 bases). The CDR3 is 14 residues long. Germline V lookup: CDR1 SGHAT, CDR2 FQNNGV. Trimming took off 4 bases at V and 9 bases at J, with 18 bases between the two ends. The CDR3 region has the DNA TGTGCCAGCAGCTCCGGATCAGGGGCCTTAAGCTACACCTTC. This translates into CASSSGSGALSYTF.

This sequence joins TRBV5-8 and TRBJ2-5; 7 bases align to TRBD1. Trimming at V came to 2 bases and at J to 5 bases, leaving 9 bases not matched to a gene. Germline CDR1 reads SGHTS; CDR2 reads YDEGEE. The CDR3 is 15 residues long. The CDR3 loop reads CASSFGADRVETQYF. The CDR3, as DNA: TGTGCCAGCAGCTTCGGGGCTGACAGGGTGGAGACCCAGTACTTC.

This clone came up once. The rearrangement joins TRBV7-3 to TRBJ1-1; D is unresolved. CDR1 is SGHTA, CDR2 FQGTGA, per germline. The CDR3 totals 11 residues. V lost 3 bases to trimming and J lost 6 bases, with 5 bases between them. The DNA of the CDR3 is TGTGCCAGCAGCTTGATTTCTGAAGCTTTCTTT. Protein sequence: CASSLISEAFF.

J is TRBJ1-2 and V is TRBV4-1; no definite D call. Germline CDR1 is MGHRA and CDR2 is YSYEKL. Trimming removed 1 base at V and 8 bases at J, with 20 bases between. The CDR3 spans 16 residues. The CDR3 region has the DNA TGCGCCAGCAGCCAAGTATCGAGGGAGTTAGAAAGGGGCTACACCTTC. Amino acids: CASSQVSRELERGYTF.

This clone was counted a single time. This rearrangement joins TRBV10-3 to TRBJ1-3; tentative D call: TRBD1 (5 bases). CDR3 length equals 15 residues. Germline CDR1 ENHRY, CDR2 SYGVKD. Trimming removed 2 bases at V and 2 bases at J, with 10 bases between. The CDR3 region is CAISEEGQAGNTIYF. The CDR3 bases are TGTGCCATCAGTGAGGAGGGGCAAGCTGGAAACACCATATATTTT.

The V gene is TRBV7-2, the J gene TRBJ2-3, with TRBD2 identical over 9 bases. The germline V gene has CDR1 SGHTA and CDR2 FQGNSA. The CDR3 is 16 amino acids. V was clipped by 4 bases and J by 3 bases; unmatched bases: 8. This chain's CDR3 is CASSSPGLARTDTQYF. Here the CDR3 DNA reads TGTGCCAGCAGCTCACCAGGACTAGCGCGAACAGATACGCAGTATTTT.

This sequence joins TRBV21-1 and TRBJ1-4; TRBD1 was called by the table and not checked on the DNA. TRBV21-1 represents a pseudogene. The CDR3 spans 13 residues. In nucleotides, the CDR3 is TGTGCCAGCAGCTTGACAGCTAATGAAAAACTGTTTTTT. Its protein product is CASSLTANEKLFF.

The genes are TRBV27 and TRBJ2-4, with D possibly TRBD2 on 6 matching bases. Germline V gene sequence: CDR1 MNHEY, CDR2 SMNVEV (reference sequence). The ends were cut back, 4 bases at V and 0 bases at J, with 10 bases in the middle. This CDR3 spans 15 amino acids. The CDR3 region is CASSSGLLAKNIQYF. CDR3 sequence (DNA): TGTGCCAGCAGTTCCGGACTACTAGCCAAAAACATTCAGTACTTC.

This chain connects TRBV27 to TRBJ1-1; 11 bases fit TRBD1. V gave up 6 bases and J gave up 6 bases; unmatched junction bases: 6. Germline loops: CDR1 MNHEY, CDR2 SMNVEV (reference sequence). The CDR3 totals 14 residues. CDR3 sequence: CASSWTGGISEAFF. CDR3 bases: TGTGCCAGCAGCTGGACAGGGGGCATCTCTGAAGCTTTCTTT.

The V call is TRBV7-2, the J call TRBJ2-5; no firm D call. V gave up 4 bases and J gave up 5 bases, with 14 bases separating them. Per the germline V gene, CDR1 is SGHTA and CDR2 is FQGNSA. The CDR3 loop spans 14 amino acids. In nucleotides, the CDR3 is TGTGCCAGCAGCTGGTCGAGGATGGGGGAGACCCAGTACTTC. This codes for CASSWSRMGETQYF.

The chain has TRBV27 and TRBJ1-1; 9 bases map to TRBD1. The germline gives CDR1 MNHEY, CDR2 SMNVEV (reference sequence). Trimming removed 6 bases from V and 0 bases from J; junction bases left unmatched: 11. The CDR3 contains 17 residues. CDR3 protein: CASSLRSGTGLNTEAFF. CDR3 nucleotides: TGTGCCAGCAGCCTAAGGTCTGGGACAGGGTTGAACACTGAAGCTTTCTTT.

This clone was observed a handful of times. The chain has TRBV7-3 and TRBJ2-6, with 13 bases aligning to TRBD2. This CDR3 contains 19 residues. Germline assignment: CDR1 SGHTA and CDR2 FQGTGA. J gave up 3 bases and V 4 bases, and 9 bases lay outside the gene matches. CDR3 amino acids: CASSSLGLAGEGGANVLTF. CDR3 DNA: TGTGCCAGCAGCTCCCTAGGACTAGCGGGGGAGGGTGGGGCCAACGTCCTGACTTTC.

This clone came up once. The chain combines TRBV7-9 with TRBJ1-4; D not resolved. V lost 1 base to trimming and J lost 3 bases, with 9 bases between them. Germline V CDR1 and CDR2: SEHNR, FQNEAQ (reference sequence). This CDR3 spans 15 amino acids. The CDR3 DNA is TGTGCCAGCAGCTTAGTCGGACGTGCTAATGAAAAACTGTTTTTT. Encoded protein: CASSLVGRANEKLFF.

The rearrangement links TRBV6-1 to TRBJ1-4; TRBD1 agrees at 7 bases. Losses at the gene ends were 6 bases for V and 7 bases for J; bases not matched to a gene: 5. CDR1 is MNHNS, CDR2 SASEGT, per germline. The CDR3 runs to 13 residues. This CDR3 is CASRAGTAEKLFF. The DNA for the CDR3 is TGTGCCAGCAGAGCGGGGACAGCTGAAAAACTGTTTTTT.

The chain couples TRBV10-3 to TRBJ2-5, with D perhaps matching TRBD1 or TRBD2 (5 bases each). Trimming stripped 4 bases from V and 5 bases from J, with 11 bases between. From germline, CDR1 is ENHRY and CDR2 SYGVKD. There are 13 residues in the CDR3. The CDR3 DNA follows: TGTGCCATCAGTGGAGGGAAGGGGGAGACCCAGTACTTC. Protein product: CAISGGKGETQYF.

Written as DNA, the CDR3 is TGTGCCTGGAGTGACGGGGGCCAAGCTTTCTTT. Its translation is CAWSDGGQAFF. V is TRBV30 and J is TRBJ1-1; D possibly corresponds to TRBD1 (6 bases). Germline loops: CDR1 GTSNPN, CDR2 SVGIG (reference sequence). The CDR3 totals 11 residues. V gave up 1 base and J gave up 9 bases, with 9 bases separating them.